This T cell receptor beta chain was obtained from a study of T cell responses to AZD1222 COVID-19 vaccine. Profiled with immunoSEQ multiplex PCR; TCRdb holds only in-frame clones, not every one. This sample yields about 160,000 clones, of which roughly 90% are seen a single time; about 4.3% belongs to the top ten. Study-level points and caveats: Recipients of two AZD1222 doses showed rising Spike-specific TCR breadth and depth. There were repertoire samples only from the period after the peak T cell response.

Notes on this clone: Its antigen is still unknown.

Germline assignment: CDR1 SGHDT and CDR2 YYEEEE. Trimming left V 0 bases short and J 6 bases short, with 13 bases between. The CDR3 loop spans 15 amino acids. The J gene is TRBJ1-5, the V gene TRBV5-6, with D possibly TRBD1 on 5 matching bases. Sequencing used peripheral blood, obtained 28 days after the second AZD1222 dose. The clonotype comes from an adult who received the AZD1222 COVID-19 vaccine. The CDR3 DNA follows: TGTGCCAGCAGCTTGGGCTCGAGGGGTCGTCAGCCCCAGCATTTT. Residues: CASSLGSRGRQPQHF.